A selection of T cell receptor beta chains follows, all from one sample in a study of monozygotic twins with inflammatory bowel disease. TCRdb re-called the 5' RACE reads and shows each CDR3 protein once, DNA omitted. Its table records fewer than 550,000 distinct CDR3 sequences. The sequencing sample was made of blood. These receptors all stem from a human donor with ulcerative colitis or Crohn's disease, or a healthy co-twin of an affected twin (not recorded which). The CDR3 runs from the conserved cysteine through the conserved F or W. Each record gives: J gene, V gene, CDR3 length, CDR3 protein.

J gene: TRBJ2-2; V gene: TRBV18; CDR3 length: 16; CDR3 protein: CASSPLVPANTGELFF
J gene: TRBJ2-1; V gene: TRBV19; CDR3 length: 14; CDR3 protein: CASSPGTSGDEQFF
J gene: TRBJ2-7; V gene: TRBV6-6; CDR3 length: 11; CDR3 protein: CASSHRNEQYF
J gene: TRBJ1-5; V gene: TRBV12-3/TRBV12-4; CDR3 length: 16; CDR3 protein: CASSQTGRTSNQPQHF
J gene: TRBJ2-2; V gene: TRBV9; CDR3 length: 15; CDR3 protein: CASSPGPPNTGELSF
J gene: TRBJ2-1; V gene: TRBV3-1; CDR3 length: 15; CDR3 protein: CASGSNPGLAGEQFF
J gene: TRBJ2-2; V gene: TRBV11-2; CDR3 length: 13; CDR3 protein: CASGLAGQISVFF
J gene: TRBJ1-1; V gene: TRBV27; CDR3 length: 16; CDR3 protein: CASSRSLVRGNTEAFF
J gene: TRBJ2-3; V gene: TRBV29-1; CDR3 length: 13; CDR3 protein: CSVDRTDTDTQYF
J gene: TRBJ2-3; V gene: TRBV18; CDR3 length: 15; CDR3 protein: CASSQNAGLADTQYF
J gene: TRBJ2-1; V gene: TRBV6-5; CDR3 length: 16; CDR3 protein: CASSFLAGGRNNEQFF
J gene: TRBJ2-3; V gene: TRBV15; CDR3 length: 14; CDR3 protein: CATSFRGSTDTQYF
J gene: TRBJ2-1; V gene: TRBV5-1; CDR3 length: 13; CDR3 protein: CASSWGPQNEQFF
J gene: TRBJ2-2; V gene: TRBV12-3/TRBV12-4; CDR3 length: 13; CDR3 protein: CASSPPGVGELFF
J gene: TRBJ2-1; V gene: TRBV12-5; CDR3 length: 13; CDR3 protein: CASGQDTYNEQFF
J gene: TRBJ1-2; V gene: TRBV18; CDR3 length: 18; CDR3 protein: CASSPFLETGGANYGYTF
J gene: TRBJ1-2; V gene: TRBV28; CDR3 length: 13; CDR3 protein: CASSFWSGTGYTF
J gene: TRBJ2-2; V gene: TRBV4-3; CDR3 length: 14; CDR3 protein: CASSQDEGTGELFF
J gene: TRBJ1-1; V gene: TRBV7-9; CDR3 length: 12; CDR3 protein: CASTGVSTEAFF
J gene: TRBJ2-7; V gene: TRBV29-1; CDR3 length: 14; CDR3 protein: CSVRKIQGSYEQYF
J gene: TRBJ2-3; V gene: TRBV25-1; CDR3 length: 15; CDR3 protein: CASIPDRASTDTQYF
J gene: TRBJ1-1; V gene: TRBV29-1; CDR3 length: 14; CDR3 protein: CSVYTPGMNTEAFF
J gene: TRBJ1-2; V gene: TRBV6-5; CDR3 length: 13; CDR3 protein: CASSYKGLPGYTF
J gene: TRBJ1-1; V gene: TRBV7-8; CDR3 length: 17; CDR3 protein: CASSYRGLDSGNTEAFF
J gene: TRBJ2-3; V gene: TRBV5-4; CDR3 length: 15; CDR3 protein: CASRSSGVGTDTQYF
J gene: TRBJ1-1; V gene: TRBV7-9; CDR3 length: 13; CDR3 protein: CASSDQGNTEAFF
J gene: TRBJ2-1; V gene: TRBV3-1; CDR3 length: 16; CDR3 protein: CASSQGTSARGDEQFF
J gene: TRBJ1-1; V gene: TRBV6-5; CDR3 length: 12; CDR3 protein: CATKDTDTEAFF
J gene: TRBJ1-2; V gene: TRBV29-1; CDR3 length: 11; CDR3 protein: CSVGENYGYTF
J gene: TRBJ1-2; V gene: TRBV5-1; CDR3 length: 13; CDR3 protein: CASSPDRGAGYTF
J gene: TRBJ2-3; V gene: TRBV6-1; CDR3 length: 14; CDR3 protein: CASASRRSTDTQYF
J gene: TRBJ2-5; V gene: TRBV10-3; CDR3 length: 15; CDR3 protein: CAIREERGRGETQYF
J gene: TRBJ2-5; V gene: TRBV5-6; CDR3 length: 14; CDR3 protein: CASSLWGAGETQYF